A selection of T cell receptor beta chains follows, all from one sample in a study of shared clonotypes between healthy human individuals. The assay was immunoSEQ multiplex PCR, and TCRdb's table has in-frame clones only and misses some. The sample carries about 2 million clones, 85% to 95% recorded once. What was sequenced was naive CD8+ T cells sorted from blood. The receptors were sampled from a man between 18 and 29 years old in good health. Both conserved end residues are part of each CDR3. The order of the fields is V gene, clone size, D gene, J gene, CDR3 DNA, CDR3 protein. The D gene is left open where the match is weak. A row's size may be missing; if present it is once, few, many or a size class.

V: TRBV19; size: .; D: .; J: TRBJ1-1; DNA: TGTGCCAGTAGTATAGAAACTGTCATGAACACTGAAGCTTTCTTT; CDR3: CASSIETVMNTEAFF
V: TRBV7-9; size: .; D: TRBD2; J: TRBJ2-7; DNA: TGTGCCAGCAGCTTATCCGGGGGACTATTCCTCGAGCAGTACTTC; CDR3: CASSLSGGLFLEQYF
V: TRBV7-8; size: .; D: .; J: TRBJ2-1; DNA: TGTGCCAGCAGCTTAGGACCAGCGGAGCAGTTCTTC; CDR3: CASSLGPAEQFF
V: TRBV7-8; size: once; D: TRBD1; J: TRBJ2-7; DNA: TGTGCCAGCAGCCTTACAGGGGGCCGAGGAAACGAGCAGTACTTC; CDR3: CASSLTGGRGNEQYF
V: TRBV27; size: .; D: .; J: TRBJ2-6; DNA: TGTGCCAGCAGTTTATATTGGGTGTCTGGGGCCAACGTCCTGACTTTC; CDR3: CASSLYWVSGANVLTF
V: TRBV9; size: .; D: .; J: TRBJ1-6; DNA: TGTGCCAGCAGTGGAGGGGACGATTCACCCCTCCACTTT; CDR3: CASSGGDDSPLHF
V: TRBV5-4; size: .; D: .; J: TRBJ2-1; DNA: TGTGCCAGCAACGGACAGAACAATGAGCAGTTCTTC; CDR3: CASNGQNNEQFF
V: TRBV6-6; size: .; D: .; J: TRBJ2-7; DNA: TGTGCCAGCAGGGGGTTTATAGACAGCGAGACCTACGAGCAGTACTTC; CDR3: CASRGFIDSETYEQYF
V: TRBV4-3; size: .; D: .; J: TRBJ2-7; DNA: TGCGCCAGCAGCCAAGAGTTTTCCTCCTACGAGCAGTACTTC; CDR3: CASSQEFSSYEQYF
V: TRBV27; size: once; D: .; J: TRBJ1-2; DNA: TGTGCCAGCAGTCCCTCCGGGCAGGTCTATGGCTACACCTTC; CDR3: CASSPSGQVYGYTF
V: TRBV6-6; size: once; D: .; J: TRBJ1-1; DNA: TGTGCCGGGGGGTTCATGAACACTGAAGCTTTCTTT; CDR3: CAGGFMNTEAFF
V: TRBV6-1; size: once; D: .; J: TRBJ1-1; DNA: TGTGCCAGCAGTGAGATTGGGTACGAGGTGAACACTGAAGCTTTCTTT; CDR3: CASSEIGYEVNTEAFF
V: TRBV19; size: .; D: TRBD2; J: TRBJ2-1; DNA: TGTGCCAGTAGTACGACTAGCGGCTACAATGAGCAGTTCTTC; CDR3: CASSTTSGYNEQFF
V: TRBV7-3; size: .; D: .; J: TRBJ1-2; DNA: TGTGCCAGCAGCCCACACGGAGCCCTTACTAACTATGGCTACACCTTC; CDR3: CASSPHGALTNYGYTF
V: TRBV5-6; size: .; D: TRBD2; J: TRBJ2-3; DNA: TGTGCCAGCAGCATTCTGACTAGCGGGGGTGGGGATACGCAGTATTTT; CDR3: CASSILTSGGGDTQYF
V: TRBV14; size: .; D: .; J: TRBJ1-6; DNA: TGTGCCAGCAGCCTGACAGGATACAATTCACCCCTCCACTTT; CDR3: CASSLTGYNSPLHF
V: TRBV9; size: .; D: TRBD1; J: TRBJ2-7; DNA: TGTGCCAGCAGCGTAGGGGACAGGGGACCCGAGCAGTACTTC; CDR3: CASSVGDRGPEQYF
V: TRBV30; size: .; D: .; J: TRBJ2-1; DNA: TGTGCCTGGAGTGTTGGCTACAATGAGCAGTTCTTC; CDR3: CAWSVGYNEQFF
V: TRBV19; size: few; D: TRBD1; J: TRBJ1-2; DNA: TGTGCCAGTACCCTTATGACAGGGAATAAGGATGGCTACACCTTC; CDR3: CASTLMTGNKDGYTF
V: TRBV5-4; size: .; D: TRBD2; J: TRBJ2-7; DNA: TGTGCCAGCAGCACCGGGACTAGCGGGATCGAGCAGTACTTC; CDR3: CASSTGTSGIEQYF
V: TRBV7-8; size: .; D: .; J: TRBJ1-4; DNA: TGTGCCAGCAGCAAAACCGGGGGAAATGAAAAACTGTTTTTT; CDR3: CASSKTGGNEKLFF
V: TRBV4-1; size: .; D: TRBD2; J: TRBJ2-5; DNA: TGCGCCAGCAGCCAGGGAATTCTAGCGGGAGGGGGGGAGACCCAGTACTTC; CDR3: CASSQGILAGGGETQYF
V: TRBV9; size: .; D: .; J: TRBJ1-1; DNA: TGTGCCAGCAGCCCGGGGGGGGGCGCCACTGAAGCTTTCTTT; CDR3: CASSPGGGATEAFF
V: TRBV25-1; size: .; D: TRBD1; J: TRBJ2-7; DNA: TGTGCCAGTTCCGGGACAGGGGCGTACGAGCAGTACTTC; CDR3: CASSGTGAYEQYF
V: TRBV11-2; size: .; D: .; J: TRBJ2-7; DNA: TGTGCCAGCAGCTTAGTCGGGAGTGGATACGAGCAGTACTTC; CDR3: CASSLVGSGYEQYF
V: TRBV29-1; size: .; D: .; J: TRBJ2-1; DNA: TGCAGCGCTGAAGGGGTGTCCTACAATGAGCAGTTCTTC; CDR3: CSAEGVSYNEQFF